A single sample is the source of the 27 T cell receptor beta chains below, sequenced in a study of T cell repertoires in cytomegalovirus infection. TCRdb reprocessed the reads with MiXCR, giving one entry per CDR3 protein. Among about 240,000 distinct CDR3 sequences listed, around 6.4% were seen once. Material for sequencing was PBMCs. These receptors originate from a human donor in good health (CMV status not recorded). Some clones in this sample may be carry-over from other donors' samples.

This clonotype was counted many times. The rearrangement uses TRBV3-1 and TRBJ1-2, with D tentatively TRBD1 (5 bases). The CDR3 length is 14 residues. V lost 4 bases and J 8 bases, leaving 17 bases between the germline ends. The germline CDR1 and CDR2 sequences are LGHDT and YNNKEL (reference sequence). The CDR3 coding sequence is TGTGCCAGCAGCCCTACCAGGACACTGGAGGGCTACACCTTC. Protein: CASSPTRTLEGYTF.

This clonotype was detected ten times or more. The J gene is TRBJ1-5, the V gene TRBV7-8; the match to TRBD1 covers 9 bases. Germline V gene lookup returns CDR1 SGHVS and CDR2 FQNEAQ. CDR3 length equals 16 residues. Trimming at V came to 2 bases and at J to 2 bases, leaving 4 bases not matched to a gene. CDR3 residues: CASSLYRGQGNQPQHF. CDR3 nucleotides: TGTGCCAGCAGCTTATACAGGGGGCAAGGCAATCAGCCCCAGCATTTT.

V usage is TRBV29-1 and J usage is TRBJ2-5; the D gene is possibly TRBD1 (5 bases). V was shortened by 1 base and J by 5 bases, with 11 bases between the two germline ends. There are 13 residues in the CDR3. Looked up from germline, CDR1 is SQVTM and CDR2 is ANQGSEA. CDR3 residues: CSVEAGMGETQYF. CDR3 bases: TGCAGCGTTGAAGCAGGGATGGGTGAGACCCAGTACTTC.

This clonotype was recorded a few times. The chain uses TRBV6-1 and TRBJ1-1; 8 nucleotides agree with TRBD1. The CDR3 spans 15 residues. Germline CDR1 reads MNHNS; CDR2 reads SASEGT. Germline trimming cut 5 bases from V and 1 base from J; bases unmatched to any gene: 6. The CDR3, as DNA: TGTGCCAGCAGTTCCCCAGGGGGCGCGAACACTGAAGCTTTCTTT. Amino acid sequence: CASSSPGGANTEAFF.

This clonotype was picked up many times. The chain joins TRBV20-1 to TRBJ1-1, with D perhaps TRBD1 (6 bases). CDR3 length equals 13 residues. The germline gives CDR1 DFQATT, CDR2 SNEGSKA (reference sequence). V was pared by 6 bases and J by 6 bases, with 17 bases between. CDR3 region: CSAILRGASEAFF. CDR3 in DNA: TGCAGTGCCATTCTACGGGGGGCCTCTGAAGCTTTCTTT.

This clonotype has ten or more counts. The J gene is TRBJ1-2, the V gene TRBV5-6, with D possibly matching TRBD1 (6 bases). V dropped 4 bases and J dropped 8 bases, with 9 bases sitting between them. The CDR3 covers 11 residues. Germline assignment: CDR1 SGHDT and CDR2 YYEEEE. CDR3 protein: CASSIDRGYTF. Written as DNA, the CDR3 is TGTGCCAGCAGCATCGACAGGGGCTACACCTTC.

Concerning this clonotype: The junction differs from germline at one of its ends, possibly a read error. The chain employs TRBV12-5 and TRBJ2-7; D possibly corresponds to TRBD2 (5 bases). The CDR3 length is 12 residues. Germline loops: CDR1 LGHNT, CDR2 FRNRAP. The CDR3 region is CASGQNGISLNF. CDR3 sequence (DNA): TGTGCTAGTGGCCAAAACGGGATAAGCTTAAACTTC.

Comments on this clonotype: A much larger clone differs by one base, so this may be a read error. CDR3 residues: CAGRGWTSGGKTQYF. CDR3 nucleotide sequence: TGTGCCGGCAGGGGGTGGACTAGCGGGGGGAAGACCCAGTACTTC. This rearrangement joins TRBV7-2 to TRBJ2-5, with 14 bases that match TRBD2. In germline, CDR1 is SGHTA, CDR2 FQGNSA. The CDR3 extends over 15 amino acids.

The sample holds many counts of this clonotype. The chain uses TRBV7-9 and TRBJ1-4; D is possibly TRBD1 (5 bases). The CDR3 has 16 amino acids. Germline-derived CDR1 and CDR2 are SEHNR and FQNEAQ (reference sequence). Trimming shortened V by 5 bases and J by 6 bases, and 19 bases separated the two germline ends. The CDR3 protein is CASSPPTGGVDEKLFF. CDR3 in DNA: TGTGCCAGCAGCCCCCCAACCGGGGGAGTAGATGAAAAACTGTTTTTT.

The V call is TRBV29-1, the J call TRBJ1-2, with 9 bases matching TRBD1. Germline-derived CDR1 and CDR2 are SQVTM and ANQGSEA. The CDR3 is 16 residues long. V lost 1 base and J lost 4; bases outside the gene matches: 10. CDR3 sequence: CSVEVSYRGQGYGYTF. The CDR3 bases are TGCAGCGTTGAAGTTAGCTACAGGGGGCAGGGCTATGGCTACACCTTC.

This clonotype occurred many times. J is TRBJ1-1 and V is TRBV6-5, with a possible D match to TRBD1 (5 bases). Germline CDR1 is MNHEY and CDR2 is SVGAGI. V was clipped by 0 bases and J by 3 bases, with 11 bases between them. The CDR3 covers 15 residues. The CDR3 here is CASSYSVGADTEAFF. The CDR3 nucleotides are TGTGCCAGCAGTTACTCGGTAGGGGCGGACACTGAAGCTTTCTTT.

In this sample, this clonotype turned up many times. In DNA, the CDR3 is TGCAGCGTTTTACAGGGGACTTATGGCTACACCTTC. Amino acids: CSVLQGTYGYTF. The chain is built from TRBV29-1 and TRBJ1-2, with 7 bases that match TRBD1. This CDR3 has 12 amino acids. Germline CDR1 is SQVTM and CDR2 is ANQGSEA. Germline trimming cut 5 bases from V and 5 bases from J; bases unmatched to any gene: 5.

Ten or more counts support this clonotype. CDR3 sequence: CASSRQARTESPLHF. The CDR3 DNA sequence: TGTGCCAGTAGCAGGCAGGCACGCACGGAATCACCCCTCCACTTT. V gene TRBV19 combines with J gene TRBJ1-6, with D hard to call. V was clipped by 6 bases and J by 10 bases, with 19 bases between them. Germline CDR1 LNHDA, CDR2 SQIVND (reference sequence). The CDR3 covers 15 residues.

This clonotype was found many times. The DNA of the CDR3 is TGTGCCAGCAGCCACTCAGGGAACACCGGGGAGCTGTTTTTT. Translated, it gives CASSHSGNTGELFF. This chain connects TRBV6-2 or TRBV6-3 to TRBJ2-2; D uncertain. CDR3 length equals 14 residues. V dropped 6 bases and J dropped 1 base, with 9 bases sitting between them. Germline CDR1 is MNHEY and CDR2 is SVGEGT.

This clonotype occurred many times. The chain couples TRBV4-2 to TRBJ1-4; no reliable D call. V lost 0 bases and J 7 bases, leaving 15 bases between the germline ends. Germline values: CDR1 LGHNA, CDR2 YNFKEQ. The CDR3 is made up of 16 amino acids. In DNA form, the CDR3 reads TGTGCCAGCAGCCAAGAAATTCCGACGATAGGTGAAAAACTGTTTTTT. Protein sequence: CASSQEIPTIGEKLFF.

The chain has TRBV3-1 and TRBJ2-6, with a tentative D call TRBD2 (6 bases). CDR1 is LGHDT, CDR2 YNNKEL, per germline (reference sequence). Deletions cut 0 bases from V and 0 bases from J, with 9 bases between. This CDR3 is built from 17 residues. CDR3 DNA: TGTGCCAGCAGCCAAGAGGGACTTCGCTCTGGGGCCAACGTCCTGACTTTC. The encoded protein is CASSQEGLRSGANVLTF.

This clonotype occurred a few times. The chain combines TRBV29-1 with TRBJ2-5, with 13 bases matching TRBD2. CDR3 length: 14 amino acids. The germline CDR1 and CDR2 sequences are SQVTM and ANQGSEA. V trimming: 2 bases; J trimming: 7 bases; junction bases outside the gene matches: 4. The CDR3 reads CSVETLAGGGTQYF. The CDR3 DNA reads as TGCAGCGTTGAAACACTAGCGGGGGGGGGGACCCAGTACTTC.

This clonotype has a count of ten or more. The J gene is TRBJ1-2, the V gene TRBV10-2; 9 bases align to TRBD1. This CDR3 is 16 amino acids long. Germline lookup yields CDR1 WSHSY and CDR2 SAAADI. J lost 2 bases, V lost 11 bases, and 15 bases had no gene match. The chain's CDR3 is CAYREGQGQENYGYTF. CDR3 in DNA: TGCGCCTACCGGGAGGGACAGGGCCAAGAAAACTATGGCTACACCTTC.

This clonotype occurred many times. This chain links TRBV2 with TRBJ1-2; no clear D gene. The germline gives CDR1 SNHLY, CDR2 FYNNEI. The CDR3 is 12 amino acids. The V gene lost 8 bases and the J gene lost 5 bases, with 12 bases spanning the gap. CDR3: CASARRFYGYTF. The CDR3 DNA reads TGTGCCAGCGCCCGTCGATTTTATGGCTACACCTTC.

At least ten counts were recorded for this clonotype. This chain joins TRBV4-1 and TRBJ2-7; TRBD1 matches at 7 bases. The CDR3 extends over 18 amino acids. The V gene's germline CDR1 is MGHRA and CDR2 YSYEKL. The J segment lost 1 base and the V segment lost 1 base, leaving 13 bases of the junction unmatched. Here the CDR3 DNA reads TGCGCCAGCAGCCAAGGAGGGGGCTCTGGATGGGGGTCCTACGAGCAGTACTTC. Translated: CASSQGGGSGWGSYEQYF.

This clonotype was picked up many times. This sequence joins TRBV6-2 or TRBV6-3 and TRBJ1-1; maybe TRBD1 (5 bases). Deletions cut 11 bases from V and 0 bases from J, with 13 bases between. CDR3 length equals 13 residues. Germline-derived CDR1 and CDR2 are MNHEY and SVGEGT. CDR3 DNA: TGTGCCGCACGGCCGGGGGTGAACACTGAAGCTTTCTTT. It yields the protein CAARPGVNTEAFF.

About this clonotype: A single base separates this from a much larger clone, so it may be a read error. The rearrangement joins TRBV5-3 to TRBJ2-7, with 8 nucleotides matching TRBD2. TRBV5-3 counts as an open reading frame of uncertain function. With 8 bases clipped from V and 6 bases from J, the junction kept 7 bases outside the gene matches. The CDR3 contains 12 residues. CDR3 nucleotides: TGTGCCAGCTGGGACGGGGGGGGCGAGCAGTACTTC. Amino acids: CASWDGGGEQYF.

This clonotype was recorded many times. The rearrangement uses TRBV7-2 and TRBJ2-7; the D gene could be TRBD1 or TRBD2 (5 bases each). Germline V gene sequence: CDR1 SGHTA, CDR2 FQGNSA. The CDR3 loop spans 14 amino acids. V was trimmed by 5 bases and J by 2 bases, leaving 13 bases between them. CDR3 region: CASSQSWGTYEQYF. The DNA for the CDR3 is TGTGCCAGCAGCCAATCGTGGGGGACCTACGAGCAGTACTTC.

In its sample, this clonotype was seen many times. The chain uses TRBV20-1 and TRBJ2-2; 7 bases map to TRBD1. The ends lost 0 bases at V and 6 bases at J; junction bases unmatched: 7. This CDR3 spans 15 amino acids. Looked up from germline, CDR1 is DFQATT and CDR2 is SNEGSKA (reference sequence). The CDR3: CSARDGRQGAGELFF. The CDR3 DNA follows: TGCAGTGCTAGAGATGGGAGACAGGGCGCCGGGGAGCTGTTTTTT.

This clonotype was detected ten times or more. The chain employs TRBV20-1 and TRBJ1-1; TRBD1 matches at 8 bases. The ends lost 1 base at V and 5 bases at J; junction bases unmatched: 9. The CDR3 spans 15 residues. The germline V gene has CDR1 DFQATT and CDR2 SNEGSKA (reference sequence). CDR3 region: CSARGDRGVLTEAFF. The CDR3 DNA follows: TGCAGTGCTAGAGGAGACAGGGGAGTTTTAACTGAAGCTTTCTTT.

This clonotype was seen ten or more times. This chain connects TRBV7-9 to TRBJ1-1; TRBD1 might be the D (5 bases). The CDR3 spans 13 residues. Germline values: CDR1 SEHNR, CDR2 FQNEAQ (reference sequence). Between the trimmed V and J ends, which lost 0 bases and 7 bases, there was a span of 9 bases. The CDR3 spells CASSLAGEIEAFF. The CDR3 DNA sequence: TGTGCCAGCAGCTTAGCGGGGGAAATTGAAGCTTTCTTT. Supplemented by reference TRBV7-9 and TRBJ1-1, the full variable domain reads DTGVSQNPRHKITKRGQNVTFRCDPISEHNRLYWYRQTLGQGPEFLTYFQNEAQLEKSRLLSDRFSAERPKGSFSTLEIQRTEQGDSAMYLCASSLAGEIEAFFGQGTRLTVV.

Ten or more counts support this clonotype. V is TRBV20-1 and J is TRBJ2-1, with D possibly being TRBD1 (5 bases). Trimming left V 1 base short and J 9 bases short, with 16 bases between. This CDR3 comprises 14 residues. Germline values: CDR1 DFQATT, CDR2 SNEGSKA (reference sequence). CDR3 in amino acids: CSARGGSESGEQFF. The CDR3 DNA follows: TGCAGTGCTAGAGGGGGCAGTGAATCCGGTGAGCAGTTCTTC.